A selection of T cell receptor beta chains follows, all from one sample in a study of T cell changes during pregnancy in multiple sclerosis. The data were produced by immunoSEQ multiplex PCR, yet TCRdb's version contains in-frame clones alone and is incomplete. Counted here are about 28,000 clones, about 91% occurring once; the ten biggest clones make up roughly 0.79%. The sequenced sample was CD4+ T cells from peripheral blood mononuclear cells, obtained in the second trimester of pregnancy. Receptors originate from a female donor with multiple sclerosis, enrolled in a pregnancy study. CDR3s include the opening cysteine and the closing phenylalanine or tryptophan. A D gene is named only where the DNA matches it firmly. Not every row has a clone size; where given, it reads once, few, many or a size class.

J | V | size | D | DNA | CDR3
TRBJ1-2 | TRBV5-4 | - | - | TGTGCCAGCAGCTGGGAGCAGGGGCGGTATGGCTACACCTTC | CASSWEQGRYGYTF
TRBJ2-7 | TRBV9 | once | TRBD1 | TGTGCCAGCAGTCGCGGACAGGGAGACTACGAGCAGTACTTC | CASSRGQGDYEQYF
TRBJ1-4 | TRBV2 | - | TRBD1 | TGTGCCAGCAGGGCAGGGGGCTCGGTTGAAAAACTGTTTTTT | CASRAGGSVEKLFF
TRBJ1-5 | TRBV19 | - | - | TGTGCCAGTAGTCCGGGTCCGGGGGTGGGCAATCAGCCCCAGCATTTT | CASSPGPGVGNQPQHF
TRBJ1-1 | TRBV30 | - | - | TGTGCCTGGAGTGTACGGACCTGGGGCAGTGAAGCTTTCTTT | CAWSVRTWGSEAFF
TRBJ1-2 | TRBV7-9 | - | - | TGTGCCATGGCAGTTCCAAACCTTAACTATGGCTACACCTTC | CAMAVPNLNYGYTF
TRBJ2-3 | TRBV2 | - | - | TGTGCCAGCAGCGGCGGCGCGGGTAGCACAGATACGCAGTATTTT | CASSGGAGSTDTQYF
TRBJ1-2 | TRBV28 | - | TRBD1 | TGTGCCAGCAGTTCTACAGGGGGCGGGGACTATGGCTACACCTTC | CASSSTGGGDYGYTF
TRBJ1-6 | TRBV7-8 | - | - | TGTGCCAGCAGCTTATTTCTCTATTCACCCCTCCACTTT | CASSLFLYSPLHF
TRBJ1-1 | TRBV29-1 | few | - | TGCAGCGTTGTCACGGCGGGGGGCACTGAAGCTTTCTTT | CSVVTAGGTEAFF
TRBJ2-5 | TRBV30 | - | - | TGTGCCTGGGGGGACTTCCAAGAGACCCAGTACTTC | CAWGDFQETQYF
TRBJ2-3 | TRBV19 | - | TRBD2 | TGTGCCAGTAGTATAGCGTACTGGGGGGGAGACACAGATACGCAGTATTTT | CASSIAYWGGDTDTQYF
TRBJ2-1 | TRBV9 | - | TRBD1 | TGTGCCAGCAGCGTAGAACAGGGGCGGTACAATGAGCAGTTCTTC | CASSVEQGRYNEQFF
TRBJ2-3 | TRBV5-4 | - | - | TGTGCCAGCAGATCCGGGGGAGCGAGAACAGATACGCAGTATTTT | CASRSGGARTDTQYF
TRBJ2-5 | TRBV27 | - | TRBD1 | TGTGCCAGCAGTTACAGGGGCCAAGAGACCCAGTACTTC | CASSYRGQETQYF
TRBJ1-2 | TRBV2 | - | - | TGTGCCAGCAGTCCAAGTTGGGCGACCCTCTATGGCTACACCTTC | CASSPSWATLYGYTF
TRBJ2-1 | TRBV29-1 | once | - | TGCAGCGCCGTGAGGTCTAGAGAGAATGAGCAGTTCTTC | CSAVRSRENEQFF
TRBJ2-7 | TRBV11-3 | - | - | TGTGCCAGCAGCTTACAAGGGGGGGCAGACGAGCAGTACTTC | CASSLQGGADEQYF
TRBJ2-7 | TRBV28 | - | - | TGTGCCAGCAGGAGGTCTTTTACCTACGAGCAGTACTTC | CASRRSFTYEQYF
TRBJ1-1 | TRBV2 | - | TRBD1 | TGTGCCAGCATGGGACAGCCCGGGGGCACTGAAGCTTTCTTT | CASMGQPGGTEAFF
TRBJ1-2 | TRBV6-1 | - | - | TGTGCCAGCAGCCTCGGGCCGGGAGGTAACTATGGCTACACCTTC | CASSLGPGGNYGYTF
TRBJ2-1 | TRBV30 | - | - | TGTGCCTGGAGTGTACGAGGGAACTACAATGAGCAGTTCTTC | CAWSVRGNYNEQFF